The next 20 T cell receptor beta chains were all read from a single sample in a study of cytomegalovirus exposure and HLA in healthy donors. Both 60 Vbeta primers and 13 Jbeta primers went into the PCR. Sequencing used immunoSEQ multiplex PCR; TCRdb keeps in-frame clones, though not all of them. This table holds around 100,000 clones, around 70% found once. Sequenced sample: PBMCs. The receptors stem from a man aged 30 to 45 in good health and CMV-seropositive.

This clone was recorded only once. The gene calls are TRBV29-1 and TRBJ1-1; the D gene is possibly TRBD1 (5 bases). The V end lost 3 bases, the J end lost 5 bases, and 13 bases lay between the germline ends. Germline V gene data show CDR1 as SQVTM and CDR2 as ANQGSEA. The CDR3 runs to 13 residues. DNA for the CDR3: TGCAGCGTTGATAGGCAGGGTGATACTGAAGCTTTCTTT. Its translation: CSVDRQGDTEAFF. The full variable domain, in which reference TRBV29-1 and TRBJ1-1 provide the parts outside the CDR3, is SAVISQKPSRDICQRGTSLTIQCQVDSQVTMMFWYRQQPGQSLTLIATANQGSEATYESGFVIDKFPISRPNLTFSTLTVSNMSPEDSSIYLCSVDRQGDTEAFFGQGTRLTVV.

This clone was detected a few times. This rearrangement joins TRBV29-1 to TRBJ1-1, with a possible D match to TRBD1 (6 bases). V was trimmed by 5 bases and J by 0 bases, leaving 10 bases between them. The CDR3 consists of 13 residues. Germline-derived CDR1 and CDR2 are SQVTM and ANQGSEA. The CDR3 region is CSVSGTLNTEAFF. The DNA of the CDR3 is TGCAGCGTTTCCGGGACACTGAACACTGAAGCTTTCTTT.

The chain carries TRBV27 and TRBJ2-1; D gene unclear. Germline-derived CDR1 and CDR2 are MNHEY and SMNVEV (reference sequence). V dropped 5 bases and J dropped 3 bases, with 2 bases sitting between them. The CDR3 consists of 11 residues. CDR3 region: CASSLYNEQFF. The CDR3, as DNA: TGTGCCAGCAGTCTCTACAATGAGCAGTTCTTC.

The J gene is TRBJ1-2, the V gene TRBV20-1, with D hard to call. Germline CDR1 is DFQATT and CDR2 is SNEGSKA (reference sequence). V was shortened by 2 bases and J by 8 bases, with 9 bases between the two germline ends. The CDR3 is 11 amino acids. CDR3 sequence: CSARYERGYTF. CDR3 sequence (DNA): TGCAGTGCTAGATATGAGCGGGGCTACACCTTC.

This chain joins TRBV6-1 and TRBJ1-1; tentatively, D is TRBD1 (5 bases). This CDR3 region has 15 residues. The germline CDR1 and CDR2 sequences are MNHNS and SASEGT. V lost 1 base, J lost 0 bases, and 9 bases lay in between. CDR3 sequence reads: CASSEVGLMNTEAFF. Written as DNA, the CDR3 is TGTGCCAGCAGTGAAGTGGGGCTCATGAACACTGAAGCTTTCTTT.

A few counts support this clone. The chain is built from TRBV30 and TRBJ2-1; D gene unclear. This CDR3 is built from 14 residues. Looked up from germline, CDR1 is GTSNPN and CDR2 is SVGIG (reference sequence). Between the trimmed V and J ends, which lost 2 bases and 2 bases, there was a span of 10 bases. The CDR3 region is CAWSINSPYNEQFF. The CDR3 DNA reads TGTGCCTGGAGTATTAATAGCCCCTACAATGAGCAGTTCTTC.

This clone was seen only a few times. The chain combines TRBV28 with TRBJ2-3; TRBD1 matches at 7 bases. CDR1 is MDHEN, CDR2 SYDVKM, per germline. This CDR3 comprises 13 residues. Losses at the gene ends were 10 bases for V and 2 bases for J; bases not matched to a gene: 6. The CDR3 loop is CAIYRGDTDTQYF. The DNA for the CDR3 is TGTGCCATCTACAGGGGCGACACAGATACGCAGTATTTT.

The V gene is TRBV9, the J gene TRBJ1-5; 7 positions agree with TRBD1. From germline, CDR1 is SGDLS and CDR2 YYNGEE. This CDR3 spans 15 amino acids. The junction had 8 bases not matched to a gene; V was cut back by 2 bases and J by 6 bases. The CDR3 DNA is TGTGCCAGCAGCGTCGGAGGGGGCGGAGGTCAGCCCCAGCATTTT. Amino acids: CASSVGGGGGQPQHF.

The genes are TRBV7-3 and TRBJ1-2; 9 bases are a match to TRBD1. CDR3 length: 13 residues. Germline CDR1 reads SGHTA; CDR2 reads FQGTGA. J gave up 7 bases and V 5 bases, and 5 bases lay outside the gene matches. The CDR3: CASSVDRGIGYTF. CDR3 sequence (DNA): TGTGCCAGCAGCGTGGACAGGGGCATTGGCTACACCTTC. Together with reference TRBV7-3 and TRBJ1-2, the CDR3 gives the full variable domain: GAGVSQTPSNKVTEKGKYVELRCDPISGHTALYWYRQSLGQGPEFLIYFQGTGAADDSGLPNDRFFAVRPEGSVSTLKIQRTERGDSAVYLCASSVDRGIGYTFGSGTRLTVV.

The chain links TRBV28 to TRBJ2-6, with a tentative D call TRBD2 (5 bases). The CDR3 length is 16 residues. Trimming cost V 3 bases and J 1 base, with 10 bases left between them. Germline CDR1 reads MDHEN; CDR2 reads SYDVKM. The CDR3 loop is CASSFEGLSGANVLTF. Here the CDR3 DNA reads TGTGCCAGCAGTTTCGAGGGTTTGTCTGGGGCCAACGTCCTGACTTTC.

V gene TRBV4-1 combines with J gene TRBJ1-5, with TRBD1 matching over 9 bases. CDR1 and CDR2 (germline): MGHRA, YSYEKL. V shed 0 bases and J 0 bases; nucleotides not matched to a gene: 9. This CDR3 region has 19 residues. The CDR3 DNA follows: TGCGCCAGCAGCCAAGATGGGACAGGGTCAGGAAATAGCAATCAGCCCCAGCATTTT. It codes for CASSQDGTGSGNSNQPQHF.

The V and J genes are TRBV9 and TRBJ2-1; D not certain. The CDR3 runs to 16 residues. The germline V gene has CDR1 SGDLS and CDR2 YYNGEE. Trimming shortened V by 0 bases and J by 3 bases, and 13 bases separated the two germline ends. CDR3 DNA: TGTGCCAGCAGCGTAGGGTTAGCATCGGACTACAATGAGCAGTTCTTC. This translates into CASSVGLASDYNEQFF.

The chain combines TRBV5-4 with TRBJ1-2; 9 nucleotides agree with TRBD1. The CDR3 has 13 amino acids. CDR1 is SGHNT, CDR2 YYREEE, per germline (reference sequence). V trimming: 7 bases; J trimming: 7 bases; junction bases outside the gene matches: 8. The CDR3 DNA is TGTGCCAGCCTTACAGGGGGCGCGGGTGGCTACACCTTC. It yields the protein CASLTGGAGGYTF.

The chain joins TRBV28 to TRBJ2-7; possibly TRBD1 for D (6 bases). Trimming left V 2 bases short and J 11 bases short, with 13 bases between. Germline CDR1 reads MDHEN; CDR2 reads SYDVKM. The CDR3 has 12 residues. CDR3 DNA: TGTGCCAGCAGTTTACCCCTGACAGGCGAGTACTTC. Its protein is CASSLPLTGEYF. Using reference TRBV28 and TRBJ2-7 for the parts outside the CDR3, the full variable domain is DVKVTQSSRYLVKRTGEKVFLECVQDMDHENMFWYRQDPGLGLRLIYFSYDVKMKEKGDIPEGYSVSREKKERFSLILESASTNQTSMYLCASSLPLTGEYFGPGTRLTVT.

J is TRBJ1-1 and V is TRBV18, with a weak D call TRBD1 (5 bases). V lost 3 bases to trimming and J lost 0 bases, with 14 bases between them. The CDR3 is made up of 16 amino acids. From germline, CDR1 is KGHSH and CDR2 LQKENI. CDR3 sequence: CASSPLQEPMNTEAFF. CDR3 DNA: TGTGCCAGCTCACCCCTACAGGAACCCATGAACACTGAAGCTTTCTTT.

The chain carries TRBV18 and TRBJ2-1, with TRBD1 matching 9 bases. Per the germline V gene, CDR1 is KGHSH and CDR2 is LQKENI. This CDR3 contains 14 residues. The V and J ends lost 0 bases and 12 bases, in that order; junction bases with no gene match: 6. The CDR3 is CASSPPEGQGGQFF. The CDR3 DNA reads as TGTGCCAGCTCACCACCGGAGGGACAGGGTGGGCAGTTCTTC.

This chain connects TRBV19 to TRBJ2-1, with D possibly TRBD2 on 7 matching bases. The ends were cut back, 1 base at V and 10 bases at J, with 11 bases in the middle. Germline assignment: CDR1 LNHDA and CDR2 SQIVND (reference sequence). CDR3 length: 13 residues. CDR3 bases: TGTGCCAGTAGTATAGTTGAGGGGGGGGAGCAGTTCTTC. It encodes CASSIVEGGEQFF.

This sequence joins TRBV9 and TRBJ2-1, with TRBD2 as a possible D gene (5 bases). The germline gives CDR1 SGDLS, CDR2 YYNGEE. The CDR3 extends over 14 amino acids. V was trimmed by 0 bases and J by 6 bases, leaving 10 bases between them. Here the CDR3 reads CASSVAEGTNEQFF. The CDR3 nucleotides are TGTGCCAGCAGCGTAGCTGAGGGAACCAATGAGCAGTTCTTC. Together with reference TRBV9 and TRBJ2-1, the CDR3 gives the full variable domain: DSGVTQTPKHLITATGQRVTLRCSPRSGDLSVYWYQQSLDQGLQFLIQYYNGEERAKGNILERFSAQQFPDLHSELNLSSLELGDSALYFCASSVAEGTNEQFFGPGTRLTVL.

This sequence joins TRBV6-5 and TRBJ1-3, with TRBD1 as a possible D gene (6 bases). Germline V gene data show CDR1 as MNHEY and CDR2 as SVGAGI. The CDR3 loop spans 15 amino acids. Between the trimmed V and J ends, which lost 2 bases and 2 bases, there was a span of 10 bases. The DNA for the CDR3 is TGTGCCAGCAGTTACGCAGGGGATGCTGGAAACACCATATATTTT. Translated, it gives CASSYAGDAGNTIYF.

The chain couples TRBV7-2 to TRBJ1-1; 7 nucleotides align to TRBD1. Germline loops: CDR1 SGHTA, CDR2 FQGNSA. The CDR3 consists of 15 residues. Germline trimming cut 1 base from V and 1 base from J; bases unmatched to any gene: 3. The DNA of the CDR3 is TGTGCCAGCAGCTTAGGAAGGACAGGGAACACTGAAGCTTTCTTT. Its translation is CASSLGRTGNTEAFF.